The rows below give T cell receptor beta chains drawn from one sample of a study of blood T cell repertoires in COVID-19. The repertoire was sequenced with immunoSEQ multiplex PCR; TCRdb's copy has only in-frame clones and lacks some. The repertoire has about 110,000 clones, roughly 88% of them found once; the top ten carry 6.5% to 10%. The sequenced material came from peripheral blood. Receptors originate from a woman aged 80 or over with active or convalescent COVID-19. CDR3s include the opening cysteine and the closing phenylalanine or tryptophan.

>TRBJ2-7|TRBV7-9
CASTQSGYEQYF
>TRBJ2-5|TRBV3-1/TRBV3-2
CASSQVAGPGVETQYF
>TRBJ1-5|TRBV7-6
CASSLLPNAGGRDSNQPQHF
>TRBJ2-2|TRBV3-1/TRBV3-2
CASSQWLAGALTGELFF
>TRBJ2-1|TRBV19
CASRRQFRTYNEQFF
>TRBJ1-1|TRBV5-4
CASRLGNREAFF
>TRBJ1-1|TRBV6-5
CASSPRQFMNTEAFF
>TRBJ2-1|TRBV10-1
CASSKSGTSGRDEQFF
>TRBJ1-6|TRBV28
CASRRSGLTNSPLHF
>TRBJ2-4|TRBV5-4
CASSDPGQGASNIQYF
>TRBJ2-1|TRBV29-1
CSVVPGHNEQFF
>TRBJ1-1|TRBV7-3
CASSPIQGDTEAFF
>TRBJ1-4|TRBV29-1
CSVEERTATNEKLFF
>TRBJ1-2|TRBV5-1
CASSLGQGSYGYTF
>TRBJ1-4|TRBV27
CASSLSATAFREKLFF
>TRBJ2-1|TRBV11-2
CASSYGQGGFNEQFF
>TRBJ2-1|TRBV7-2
CASNRLAGSYNEQFF
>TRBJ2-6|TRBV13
CASSRDRASGANVLTF
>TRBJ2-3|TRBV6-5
CASSYSGQGLLGTQYF
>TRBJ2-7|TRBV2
CASSSQGAEYF
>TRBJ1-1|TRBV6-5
CASSHDRGKNTEAFF
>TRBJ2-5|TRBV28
CASNRQGRYQETQYF
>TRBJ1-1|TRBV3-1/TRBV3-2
CASSQRGRNTEAFF
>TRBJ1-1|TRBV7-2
CASRPTGEAEAFF
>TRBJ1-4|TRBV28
CAIGGSPNEKLFF
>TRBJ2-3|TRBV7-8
CASSYGLAGDTQYF
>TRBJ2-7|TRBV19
CASSQGWEQYF
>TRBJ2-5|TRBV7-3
CASSLGGAGETQYF
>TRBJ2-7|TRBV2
CASTQEAFYEQYF
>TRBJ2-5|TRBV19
CASSTRDRGRGTQYF
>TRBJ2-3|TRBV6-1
CASSEIGLGTDTQYF
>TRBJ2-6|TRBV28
CASSFTLAGDSMAGANVLTF
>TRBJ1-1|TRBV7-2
CASSTPRQAGEAFF
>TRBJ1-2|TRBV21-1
CASTLGQVPFYGYTF
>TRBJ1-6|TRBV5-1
CASSLAHDRGQSPLHF
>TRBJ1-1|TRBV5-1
CASSLVGRVTGEAFF
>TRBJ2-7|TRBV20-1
CSARGHYEQYF
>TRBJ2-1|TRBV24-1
CATNRSGKQNEQFF
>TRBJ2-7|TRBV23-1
CASSQSGRQGGYEQYF
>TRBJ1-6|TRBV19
CASRFRDSENSPLHF
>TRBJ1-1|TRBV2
CASSSGQDDAKAFF
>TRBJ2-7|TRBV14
CASSQAWRQEQYF
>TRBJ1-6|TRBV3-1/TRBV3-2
CASSQGQGRSPLHF
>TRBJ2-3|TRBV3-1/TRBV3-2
CASSQARRWMDTQYF
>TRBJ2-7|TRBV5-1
CASSLALQGGDEQYF
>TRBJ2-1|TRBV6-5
CATLGTSGRLDEQFF
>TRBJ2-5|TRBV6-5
CASRSGTPDWETQYF
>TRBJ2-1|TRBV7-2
CASRRLAGEPHEQFF
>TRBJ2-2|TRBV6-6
CASTTNPLAGTGELFF
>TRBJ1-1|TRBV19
CASSILDRPMNTEAFF
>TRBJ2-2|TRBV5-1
CASSLYQGGLGELFF
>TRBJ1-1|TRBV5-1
CASSPRQGDLSRTEAFF
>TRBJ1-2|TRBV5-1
CASRLTGQGGGYTF
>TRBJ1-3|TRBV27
CASRPSGVSGNTIYF
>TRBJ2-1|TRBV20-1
CSASPLNEQFF